This T cell receptor beta chain was found in a study of blood T cell repertoires in COVID-19. About the research overall: The United States, Italy and Spain were the sources of the acute and convalescent COVID-19 samples. The analysed material was cDNA or gDNA that came from T cells, B-cell-depleted T cells, or PBMCs.

After removal of 5 bases from V and 4 bases from J, the junction contained 12 bases not matched to a gene. This CDR3 has 16 amino acids. The germline gives CDR1 SGHRS, CDR2 YFSETQ. Generated by immunoSEQ multiplex PCR, the TCRdb table keeps only in-frame clones and is missing some. The table shows 65,000 to 90,000 clones, with approximately 90% occurring only once. The source is a man in his forties or fifties with acute or convalescent COVID-19. The material sequenced was peripheral blood. The rearrangement joins TRBV5-1 to TRBJ2-3; 8 bases fit TRBD1. CDR3 sequence reads: CASRRLGTGTADTQYF. CDR3 coding DNA: TGCGCCAGCAGACGACTAGGGACAGGAACCGCAGATACGCAGTATTTT.